The T cell receptor (beta chain) under discussion was sequenced for a study of regulatory T cells in long-lasting Graves disease. Arm-PCR of CDR3 regions and iRepertoire HTBI primers were used to build TCR beta libraries. TCRdb analysed the multiplex PCR reads with MiXCR anew, one entry per CDR3 protein. The sample yields around 510,000 distinct CDR3 sequences, 20% seen once. Germline V lookup: CDR1 MNHEY, CDR2 SVGEGT. Trimming removed 7 bases at V and 0 bases at J, with 4 bases between. The CDR3 contains 13 residues. As for this clonotype: What it binds is not known. A much larger clone differs from this one at a single base, so this may be a read error.

The time point is: persistent/refractory GD, antithyroid drugs over 5 years with positive TRAb. The TCR library was made from RNA extracted from PBMCs. Study-level findings and limits: Persistent disease preferred TRBV28, TRBJ1-2 and TRBJ2-5.

J is TRBJ2-6 and V is TRBV6-2 or TRBV6-3; D not certain. The sample consisted of peripheral blood mononuclear cells (PBMCs), taken when the disease was refractory, from a patient treated with antithyroid drugs. This clonotype was sampled from a female donor with Graves disease. CDR3 amino acids: CASKFSGANVLTF. The CDR3 coding sequence is TGTGCCAGCAAGTTCTCTGGGGCCAACGTCCTGACTTTC.